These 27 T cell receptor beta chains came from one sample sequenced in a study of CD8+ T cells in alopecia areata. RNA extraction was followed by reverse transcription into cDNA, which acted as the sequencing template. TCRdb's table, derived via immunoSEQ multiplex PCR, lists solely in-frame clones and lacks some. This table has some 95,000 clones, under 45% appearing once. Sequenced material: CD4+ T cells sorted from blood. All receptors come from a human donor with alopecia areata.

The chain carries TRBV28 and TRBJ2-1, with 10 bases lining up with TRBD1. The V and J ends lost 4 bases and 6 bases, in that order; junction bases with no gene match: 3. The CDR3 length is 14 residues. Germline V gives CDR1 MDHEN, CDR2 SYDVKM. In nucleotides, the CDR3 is TGTGCCAGCAGTTGGAGGACAGGGGGCAATGAGCAGTTCTTC. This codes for CASSWRTGGNEQFF.

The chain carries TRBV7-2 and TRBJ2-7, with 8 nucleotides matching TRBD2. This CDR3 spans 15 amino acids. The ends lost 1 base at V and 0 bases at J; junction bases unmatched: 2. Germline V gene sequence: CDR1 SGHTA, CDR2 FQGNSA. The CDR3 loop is CASSLGAGDSYEQYF. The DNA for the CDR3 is TGTGCCAGCAGCTTAGGAGCGGGGGACTCCTACGAGCAGTACTTC.

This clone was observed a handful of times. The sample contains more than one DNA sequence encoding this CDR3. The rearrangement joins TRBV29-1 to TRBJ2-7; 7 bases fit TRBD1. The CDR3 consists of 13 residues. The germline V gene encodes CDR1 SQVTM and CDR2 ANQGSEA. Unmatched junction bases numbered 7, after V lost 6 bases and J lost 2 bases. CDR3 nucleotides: TGCAGCGTCGCCGGGACAGTTACCTACGAGCAGTACTTC. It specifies CSVAGTVTYEQYF.

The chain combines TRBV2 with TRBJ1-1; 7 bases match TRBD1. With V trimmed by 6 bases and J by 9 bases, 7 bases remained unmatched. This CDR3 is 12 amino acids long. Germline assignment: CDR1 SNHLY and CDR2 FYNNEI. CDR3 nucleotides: TGTGCCAGCAGACAGCTGGGACAGAAAGCTTTCTTT. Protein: CASRQLGQKAFF.

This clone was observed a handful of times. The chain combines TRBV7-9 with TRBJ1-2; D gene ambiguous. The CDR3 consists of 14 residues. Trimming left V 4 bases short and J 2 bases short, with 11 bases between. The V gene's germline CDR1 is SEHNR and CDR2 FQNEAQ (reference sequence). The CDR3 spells CASSSSDGNYGYTF. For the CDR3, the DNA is TGTGCCAGCAGCTCGTCGGACGGGAACTATGGCTACACCTTC.

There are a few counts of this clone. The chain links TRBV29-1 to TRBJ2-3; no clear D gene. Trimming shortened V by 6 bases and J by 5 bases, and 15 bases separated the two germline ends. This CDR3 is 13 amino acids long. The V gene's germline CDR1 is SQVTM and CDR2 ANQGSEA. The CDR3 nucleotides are TGCAGCGTCCGTGATCTTTGGGGAGATACGCAGTATTTT. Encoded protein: CSVRDLWGDTQYF.

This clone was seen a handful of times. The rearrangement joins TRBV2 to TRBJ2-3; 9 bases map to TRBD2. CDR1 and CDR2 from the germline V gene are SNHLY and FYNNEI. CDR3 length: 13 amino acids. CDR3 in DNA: TGTGCTGGGGCCAGCGGGAGGCAAGATACGCAGTATTTT. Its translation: CAGASGRQDTQYF.

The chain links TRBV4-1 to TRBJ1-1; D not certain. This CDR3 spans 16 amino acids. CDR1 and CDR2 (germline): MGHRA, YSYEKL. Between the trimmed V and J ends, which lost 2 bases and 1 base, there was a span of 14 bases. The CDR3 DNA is TGCGCCAGCAGCCAACCTCGAAAGGGATGGAACACTGAAGCTTTCTTT. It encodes CASSQPRKGWNTEAFF.

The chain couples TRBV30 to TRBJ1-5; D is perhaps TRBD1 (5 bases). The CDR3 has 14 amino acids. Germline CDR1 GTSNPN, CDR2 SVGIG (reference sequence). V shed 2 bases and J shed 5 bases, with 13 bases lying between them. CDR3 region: CAWSPGLSDQPQHF. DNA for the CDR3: TGTGCCTGGAGTCCGGGACTGTCGGATCAGCCCCAGCATTTT.

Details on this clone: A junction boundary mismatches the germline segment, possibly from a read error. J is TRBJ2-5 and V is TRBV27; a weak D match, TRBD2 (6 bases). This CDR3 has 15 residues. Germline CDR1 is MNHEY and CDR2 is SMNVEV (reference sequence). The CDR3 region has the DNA TGTGCCAGCAGTTTAGAGGGGCGGGGTCAAGGGACCCAGTACTTC. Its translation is CASSLEGRGQGTQYF.

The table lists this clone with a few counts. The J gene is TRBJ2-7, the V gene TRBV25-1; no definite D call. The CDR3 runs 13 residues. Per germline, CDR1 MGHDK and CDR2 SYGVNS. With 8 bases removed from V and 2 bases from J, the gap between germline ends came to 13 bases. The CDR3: CASEKTETYEQYF. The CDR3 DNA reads TGTGCCAGCGAAAAGACGGAGACCTACGAGCAGTACTTC.

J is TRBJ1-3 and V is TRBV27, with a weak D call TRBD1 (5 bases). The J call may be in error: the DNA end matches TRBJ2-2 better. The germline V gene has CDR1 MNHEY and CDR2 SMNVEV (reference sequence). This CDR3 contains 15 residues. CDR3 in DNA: TGTGCCAGCAGTTTTGCCAGGGCGGACACCGGGGAGCTGTTTTTT. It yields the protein CASSFARADTGELFF.

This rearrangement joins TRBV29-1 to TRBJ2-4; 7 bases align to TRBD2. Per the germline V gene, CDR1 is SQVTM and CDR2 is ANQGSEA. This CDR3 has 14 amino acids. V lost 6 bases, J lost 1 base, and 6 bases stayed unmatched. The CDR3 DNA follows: TGCAGCGTGGGGGGGTCCGGGGCCAAAAACATTCAGTACTTC. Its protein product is CSVGGSGAKNIQYF.

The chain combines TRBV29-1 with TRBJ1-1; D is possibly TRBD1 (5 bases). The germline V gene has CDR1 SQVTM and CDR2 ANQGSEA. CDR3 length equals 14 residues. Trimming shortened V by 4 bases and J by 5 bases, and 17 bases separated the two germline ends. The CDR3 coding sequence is TGCAGCGTTGTGAATTTTGGGGGATGGACTGAAGCTTTCTTT. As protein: CSVVNFGGWTEAFF.

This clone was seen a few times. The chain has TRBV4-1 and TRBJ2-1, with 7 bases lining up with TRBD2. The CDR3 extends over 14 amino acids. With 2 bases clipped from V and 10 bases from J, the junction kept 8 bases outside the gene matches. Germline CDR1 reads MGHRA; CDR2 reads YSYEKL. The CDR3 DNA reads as TGCGCCAGCAGCCAACCTCGGGAGGCCACCGAGCAGTTCTTC. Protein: CASSQPREATEQFF.

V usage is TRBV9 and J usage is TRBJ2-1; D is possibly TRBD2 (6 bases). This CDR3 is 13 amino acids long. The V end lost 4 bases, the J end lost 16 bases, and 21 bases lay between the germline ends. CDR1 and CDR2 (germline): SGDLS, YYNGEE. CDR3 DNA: TGTGCCAGCAGCTTCGCCGGGAGAAACGAGCCTTTCTTC. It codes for CASSFAGRNEPFF.

Here the CDR3 DNA reads TGTGCCAGCAGCCAAGTGATGAACATTCAGTACTTC. Protein sequence: CASSQVMNIQYF. The chain combines TRBV4-2 with TRBJ2-4; no clear D. Looked up from germline, CDR1 is LGHNA and CDR2 is YNFKEQ. Between the trimmed V and J ends, which lost 1 base and 7 bases, there was a span of 5 bases. The CDR3 loop spans 12 amino acids.

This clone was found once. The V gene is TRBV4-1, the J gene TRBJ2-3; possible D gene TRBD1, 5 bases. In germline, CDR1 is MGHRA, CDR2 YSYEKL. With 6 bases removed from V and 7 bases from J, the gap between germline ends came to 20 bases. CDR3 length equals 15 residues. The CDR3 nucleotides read TGCGCCAGCAGACCAAGAGATGGGGCCCAATATACGCAGTATTTT. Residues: CASRPRDGAQYTQYF.

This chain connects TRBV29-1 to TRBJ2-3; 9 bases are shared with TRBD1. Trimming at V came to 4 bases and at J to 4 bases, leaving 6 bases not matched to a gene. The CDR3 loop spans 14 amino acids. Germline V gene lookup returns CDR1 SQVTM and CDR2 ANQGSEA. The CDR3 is CSVVGTGQSDTQYF. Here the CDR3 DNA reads TGCAGCGTTGTCGGGACAGGGCAGTCAGATACGCAGTATTTT.

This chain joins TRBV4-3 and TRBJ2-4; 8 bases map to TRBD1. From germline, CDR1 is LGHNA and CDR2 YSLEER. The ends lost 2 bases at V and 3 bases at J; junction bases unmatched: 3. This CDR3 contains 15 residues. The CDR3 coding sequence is TGCGCCAGCAGCCAAACCGGGACAGGCAAAAACATTCAGTACTTC. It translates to CASSQTGTGKNIQYF.

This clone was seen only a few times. CDR3 protein: CSVGVPPREDTQYF. The CDR3 DNA reads TGCAGCGTTGGGGTCCCACCGCGGGAGGATACGCAGTATTTT. The V call is TRBV29-1, the J call TRBJ2-3, with 7 bases aligning to TRBD2. This CDR3 has 14 residues. Germline V gene sequence: CDR1 SQVTM, CDR2 ANQGSEA. V dropped 4 bases and J dropped 6; count of bases not matched to a gene: 10.

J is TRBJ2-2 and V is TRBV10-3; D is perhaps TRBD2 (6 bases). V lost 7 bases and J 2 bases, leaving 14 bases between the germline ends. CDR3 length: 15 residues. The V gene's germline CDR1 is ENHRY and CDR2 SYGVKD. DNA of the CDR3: TGTGCCATCACCGCCGGGACTTCAAACACCGGGGAGCTGTTTTTT. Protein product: CAITAGTSNTGELFF.

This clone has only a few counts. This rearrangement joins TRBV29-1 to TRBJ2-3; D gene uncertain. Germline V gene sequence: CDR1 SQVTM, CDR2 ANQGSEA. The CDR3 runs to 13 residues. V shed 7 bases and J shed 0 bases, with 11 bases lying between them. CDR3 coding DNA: TGCAGCGACAAGGTTACTAGCACAGATACGCAGTATTTT. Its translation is CSDKVTSTDTQYF.

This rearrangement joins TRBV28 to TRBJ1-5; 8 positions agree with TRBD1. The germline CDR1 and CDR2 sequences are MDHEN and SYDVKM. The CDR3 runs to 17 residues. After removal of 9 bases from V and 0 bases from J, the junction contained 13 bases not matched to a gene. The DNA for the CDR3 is TGTGCCAGTAGGGGTTTTCAGGGGGCCACTAGCAATCAGCCCCAGCATTTT. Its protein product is CASRGFQGATSNQPQHF.

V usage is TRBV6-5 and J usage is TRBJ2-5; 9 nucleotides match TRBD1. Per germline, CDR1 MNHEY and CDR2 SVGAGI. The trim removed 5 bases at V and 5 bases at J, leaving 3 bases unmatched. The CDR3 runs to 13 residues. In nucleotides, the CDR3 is TGTGCCAGCAGTACGGGGACAGGGGAGACCCAGTACTTC. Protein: CASSTGTGETQYF.

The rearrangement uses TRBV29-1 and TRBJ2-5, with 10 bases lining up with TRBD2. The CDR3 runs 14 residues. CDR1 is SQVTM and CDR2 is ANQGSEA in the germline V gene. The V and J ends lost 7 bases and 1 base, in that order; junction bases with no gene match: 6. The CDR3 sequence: CSGASGSGQETQYF. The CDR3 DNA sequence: TGCAGCGGTGCTAGCGGGAGTGGCCAAGAGACCCAGTACTTC. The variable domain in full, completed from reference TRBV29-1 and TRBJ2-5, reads SAVISQKPSRDICQRGTSLTIQCQVDSQVTMMFWYRQQPGQSLTLIATANQGSEATYESGFVIDKFPISRPNLTFSTLTVSNMSPEDSSIYLCSGASGSGQETQYFGPGTRLLVL.

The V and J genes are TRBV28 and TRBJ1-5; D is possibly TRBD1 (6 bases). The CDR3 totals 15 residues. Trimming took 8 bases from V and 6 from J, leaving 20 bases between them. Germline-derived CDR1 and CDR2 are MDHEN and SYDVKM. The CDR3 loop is CASVSGADGGQPQHF. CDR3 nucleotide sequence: TGTGCCAGCGTGTCAGGGGCGGATGGGGGTCAGCCCCAGCATTTT.